This passage covers 11 T cell receptor beta chains from one sample sequenced in a study of cytomegalovirus exposure and HLA in healthy donors. The PCR ran on 60 Vbeta and 13 Jbeta primers. Sequencing used immunoSEQ multiplex PCR; TCRdb keeps in-frame clones, though not all of them. The data hold 110,000 to 150,000 clones, with over 80% observed a single time. Sequenced sample: PBMCs. The receptor set was obtained from a female donor in good health and CMV-seronegative.

The chain employs TRBV11-2 and TRBJ2-2, with D hard to call. Trimming cost V 3 bases and J 2 bases, with 4 bases left between them. CDR3 length: 13 residues. CDR1 and CDR2 from the germline V gene are SGHAT and FQNNGV. CDR3 protein: CASSFKNTGELFF. The CDR3 coding sequence is TGTGCCAGCAGCTTTAAAAACACCGGGGAGCTGTTTTTT. The entire variable domain, with the rest obtained from reference TRBV11-2 and TRBJ2-2, is as follows: EAGVAQSPRYKIIEKRQSVAFWCNPISGHATLYWYQQILGQGPKLLIQFQNNGVVDDSQLPKDRFSAERLKGVDSTLKIQPAKLEDSAVYLCASSFKNTGELFFGEGSRLTVL.

The chain carries TRBV10-3 and TRBJ2-5, with a weak D call TRBD2 (5 bases). The CDR3 spans 14 residues. V lost 3 bases, J lost 5 bases, and 13 bases lay in between. The germline V gene encodes CDR1 ENHRY and CDR2 SYGVKD. The CDR3, as DNA: TGTGCCATCAGTGAACCCTCGGGCGGGGAGACCCAGTACTTC. Translation: CAISEPSGGETQYF.

The chain employs TRBV5-1 and TRBJ2-3; 9 nucleotides line up with TRBD2. V was clipped by 0 bases and J by 1 base; unmatched bases: 3. The CDR3 has 16 amino acids. The germline V gene encodes CDR1 SGHRS and CDR2 YFSETQ. CDR3 nucleotide sequence: TGCGCCAGCAGCTTGGGGACTAGCGTCCGCACAGATACGCAGTATTTT. The encoded protein is CASSLGTSVRTDTQYF.

The chain joins TRBV19 to TRBJ2-7; D is undetermined. Germline V gives CDR1 LNHDA, CDR2 SQIVND (reference sequence). The CDR3 runs 12 residues. With 4 bases removed from V and 9 bases from J, the gap between germline ends came to 13 bases. The CDR3 spells CASSNTADTQYF. The DNA for the CDR3 is TGTGCCAGTAGTAATACTGCAGACACGCAGTACTTC.

The rearrangement uses TRBV5-5 and TRBJ2-7; 7 bases are shared with TRBD1. CDR3 length equals 13 residues. The J segment lost 5 bases and the V segment lost 3 bases, leaving 5 bases of the junction unmatched. Germline lookup yields CDR1 SGHKS and CDR2 YYEKEE (reference sequence). This CDR3 reads CASSSYRGNEQYF. For the CDR3, the DNA is TGTGCCAGCAGCTCCTACAGGGGAAACGAGCAGTACTTC. The entire variable domain, with the rest obtained from reference TRBV5-5 and TRBJ2-7, is as follows: DAGVTQSPTHLIKTRGQQVTLRCSPISGHKSVSWYQQVLGQGPQFIFQYYEKEERGRGNFPDRFSARQFPNYSSELNVNALLLGDSALYLCASSSYRGNEQYFGPGTRLTVT.

This clone was observed a few times. The rearrangement links TRBV29-1 to TRBJ2-7; D is unresolved. This CDR3 is built from 13 residues. V shed 4 bases and J shed 3 bases, with 13 bases lying between them. Germline loops: CDR1 SQVTM, CDR2 ANQGSEA. The CDR3 loop is CSVVPQSDYEQYF. The DNA for the CDR3 is TGCAGCGTTGTCCCCCAGTCCGACTACGAGCAGTACTTC.

This clone was found a few times. The chain uses TRBV5-1 and TRBJ2-5, with unresolved D. There are 14 residues in the CDR3. V was pared by 0 bases and J by 4 bases, with 10 bases between. Germline V CDR1 and CDR2: SGHRS, YFSETQ. The CDR3 region is CASSLAHLVETQYF. The CDR3 region has the DNA TGCGCCAGCAGCTTGGCCCATCTAGTAGAGACCCAGTACTTC.

This chain uses TRBV6-6 with TRBJ1-1, with a possible D match to TRBD1 (6 bases). Germline V CDR1 and CDR2: MNHNY, SVGAGI (reference sequence). V was clipped by 4 bases and J by 2 bases, with 8 bases between them. The CDR3 contains 13 residues. The CDR3, as DNA: TGTGCCAGCAGTTCCAGGGGCAACACTGAAGCTTTCTTT. It encodes CASSSRGNTEAFF.

V and J are TRBV28 and TRBJ2-7; 8 bases match TRBD1. The ends lost 5 bases at V and 5 bases at J; junction bases unmatched: 11. The CDR3 spans 15 residues. The germline V gene encodes CDR1 MDHEN and CDR2 SYDVKM. In DNA form, the CDR3 reads TGTGCCAGCAGTCCCCGGACAGGGCGCCAGGACGAGCAGTACTTC. This gives the protein CASSPRTGRQDEQYF. Full variable domain (outside the CDR3, taken from reference TRBV28 and TRBJ2-7): DVKVTQSSRYLVKRTGEKVFLECVQDMDHENMFWYRQDPGLGLRLIYFSYDVKMKEKGDIPEGYSVSREKKERFSLILESASTNQTSMYLCASSPRTGRQDEQYFGPGTRLTVT.

The V and J genes are TRBV30 and TRBJ1-4; weak D call: TRBD1 (5 bases). The germline V and J ends were trimmed by 0 bases and 7 bases, with 18 bases remaining between them. The CDR3 length is 16 residues. CDR1 is GTSNPN, CDR2 SVGIG, per germline (reference sequence). The CDR3 DNA follows: TGTGCCTGGAGTGTATTTGATGCGGCAGGGTTTGAAAAACTGTTTTTT. Amino acid sequence: CAWSVFDAAGFEKLFF.

The chain carries TRBV27 and TRBJ1-4; the D gene is possibly TRBD1 (5 bases). This CDR3 has 13 residues. V shed 5 bases and J shed 4 bases, with 8 bases lying between them. CDR1 and CDR2 (germline): MNHEY, SMNVEV (reference sequence). DNA of the CDR3: TGTGCCAGCAGTGCGGGGGTTAATGAAAAACTGTTTTTT. Its protein is CASSAGVNEKLFF.